This T cell receptor (beta chain) was sequenced for a study of T cell responses to AZD1222 COVID-19 vaccine. In the case of this clone: Its specificity is unknown.

Findings and limits, study-wide: It was only after the peak T cell response that any repertoires were sampled.

Only in-frame clones appear in the TCRdb table, and some are missing; sequencing was by immunoSEQ multiplex PCR. The sample lists 95,000 to 110,000 clones, 75% to 95% occurring once. Trimming pared 0 bases from V and 3 bases from J, leaving 4 bases between. This CDR3 contains 13 residues. Germline values: CDR1 SGHRS, CDR2 YFSETQ. This chain connects TRBV5-1 to TRBJ1-5; D remains unclear. This clonotype was sampled from an adult who received the AZD1222 COVID-19 vaccine. The sample consisted of peripheral blood, taken 28 days after the second AZD1222 dose. CDR3 sequence: CASSLDPNQPQHF. In nucleotides, the CDR3 is TGCGCCAGCAGCTTGGACCCCAATCAGCCCCAGCATTTT.